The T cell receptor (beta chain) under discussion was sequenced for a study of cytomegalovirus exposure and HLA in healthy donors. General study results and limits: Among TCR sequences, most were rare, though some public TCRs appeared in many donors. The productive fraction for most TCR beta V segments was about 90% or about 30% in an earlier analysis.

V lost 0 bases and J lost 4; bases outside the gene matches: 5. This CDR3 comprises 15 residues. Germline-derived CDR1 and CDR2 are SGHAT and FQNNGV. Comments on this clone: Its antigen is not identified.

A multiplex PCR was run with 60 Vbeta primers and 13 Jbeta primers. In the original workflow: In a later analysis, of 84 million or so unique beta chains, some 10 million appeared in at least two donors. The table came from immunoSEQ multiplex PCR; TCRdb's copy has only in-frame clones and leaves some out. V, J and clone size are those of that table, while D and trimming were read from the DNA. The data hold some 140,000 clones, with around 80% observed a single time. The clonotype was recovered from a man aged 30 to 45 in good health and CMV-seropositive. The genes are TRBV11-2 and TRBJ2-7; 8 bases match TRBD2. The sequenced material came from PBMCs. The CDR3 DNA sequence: TGTGCCAGCAGCTTAGAAGCGGGAGTTCAATACGAGCAGTACTTC. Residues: CASSLEAGVQYEQYF.